This record concerns one TCR beta chain sequence. This sample was taken from a study of blood T cell repertoires in COVID-19. The cohort comprised adults aged about 18 to 100 years residing in about two dozen US areas. Original processing methods: Estimated nucleated cell counts came from reference gene primer amplification. Sequenced by immunoSEQ multiplex PCR; TCRdb stores in-frame clones only, minus some. D and trimming were read from the DNA, whereas the V and J calls and clone size are those reported in that table. The sample consists of roughly 250,000 clones, roughly 90% of them appearing once. The source of this sequence is a woman aged 25 to 39 with acute COVID-19. Input material: PBMCs or T cells enriched from blood (not recorded which).

CDR3 residues: CASSYPGTRSNYGYTF. The CDR3 bases are TGTGCCAGCAGTTACCCCGGGACACGATCTAACTATGGCTACACCTTC. The genes are TRBV28 and TRBJ1-2, with D perhaps TRBD1 (6 bases). The CDR3 extends over 16 amino acids. With 4 bases removed from V and 0 bases from J, the gap between germline ends came to 15 bases. Germline V CDR1 and CDR2: MDHEN, SYDVKM.